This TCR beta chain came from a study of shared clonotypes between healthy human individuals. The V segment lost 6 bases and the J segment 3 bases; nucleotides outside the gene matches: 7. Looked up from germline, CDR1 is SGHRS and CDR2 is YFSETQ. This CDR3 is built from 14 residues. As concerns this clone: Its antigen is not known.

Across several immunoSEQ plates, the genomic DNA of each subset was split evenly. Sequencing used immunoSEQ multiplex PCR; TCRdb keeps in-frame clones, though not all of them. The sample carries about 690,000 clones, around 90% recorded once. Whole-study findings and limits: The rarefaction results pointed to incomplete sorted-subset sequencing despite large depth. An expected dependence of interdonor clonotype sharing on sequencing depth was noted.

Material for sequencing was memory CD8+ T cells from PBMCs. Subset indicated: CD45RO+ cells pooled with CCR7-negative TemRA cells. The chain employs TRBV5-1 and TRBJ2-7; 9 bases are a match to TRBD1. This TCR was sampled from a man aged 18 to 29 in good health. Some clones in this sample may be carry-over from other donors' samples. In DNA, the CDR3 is TGCGCCAGCAAACCGGGACAGGGAAACTACGAGCAGTACTTC. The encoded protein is CASKPGQGNYEQYF.